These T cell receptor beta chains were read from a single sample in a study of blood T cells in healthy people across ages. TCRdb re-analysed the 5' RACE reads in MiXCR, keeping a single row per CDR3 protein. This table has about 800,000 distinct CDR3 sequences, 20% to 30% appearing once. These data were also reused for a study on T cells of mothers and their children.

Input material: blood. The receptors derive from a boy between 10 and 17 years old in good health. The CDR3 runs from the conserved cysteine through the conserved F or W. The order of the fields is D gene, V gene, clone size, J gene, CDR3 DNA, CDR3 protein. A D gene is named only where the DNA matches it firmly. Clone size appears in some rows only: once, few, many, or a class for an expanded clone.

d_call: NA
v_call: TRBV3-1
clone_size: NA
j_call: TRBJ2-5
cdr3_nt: TGTGCCAGCAGCCAAGATGTGACGGGGGTGGAGACCCAGTACTTC
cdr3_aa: CASSQDVTGVETQYF

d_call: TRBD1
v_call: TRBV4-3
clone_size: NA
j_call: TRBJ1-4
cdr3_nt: TGCGCCAGCAGCCCGGACAGGTCGGCAACTAATGAAAAACTGTTTTTT
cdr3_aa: CASSPDRSATNEKLFF

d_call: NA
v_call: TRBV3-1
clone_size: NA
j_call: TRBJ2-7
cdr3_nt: TGTGCCAGCAGCCGCCGGGACGCCTACGAGCAGTACTTC
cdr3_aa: CASSRRDAYEQYF

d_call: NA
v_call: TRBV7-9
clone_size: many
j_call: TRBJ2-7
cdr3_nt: TGTGCCAGCAGCCCCCTATCGACGGGACTCCACGAGCAGTACTTC
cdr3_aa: CASSPLSTGLHEQYF

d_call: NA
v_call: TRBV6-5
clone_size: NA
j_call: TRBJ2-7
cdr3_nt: TGTGCCAGCAGACTCGCCGGGAGTAATAACGAGCAGTACTTC
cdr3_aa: CASRLAGSNNEQYF

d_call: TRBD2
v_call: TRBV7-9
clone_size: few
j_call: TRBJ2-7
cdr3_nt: TGTGCCAGCAGCTCGCGGGAGGCTCAGGGCGAGCAGTACTTC
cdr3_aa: CASSSREAQGEQYF

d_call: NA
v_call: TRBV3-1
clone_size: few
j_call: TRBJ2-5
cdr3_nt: TGTGCCAGCAGCCAAGATCTAGCCGCCGCCGCATGGGAGACCCAGTACTTC
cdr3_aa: CASSQDLAAAAWETQYF

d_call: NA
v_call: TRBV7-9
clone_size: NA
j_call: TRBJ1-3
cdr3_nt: TGTGCCAGCAGCTTGGCAGGATATAGCGACACCATATATTTT
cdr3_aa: CASSLAGYSDTIYF

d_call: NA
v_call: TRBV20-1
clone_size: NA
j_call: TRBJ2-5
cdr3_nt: TGCAGTGCTAGAGATCGGGTCAGGGGAAGAGAGACCCAGTACTTC
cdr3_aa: CSARDRVRGRETQYF

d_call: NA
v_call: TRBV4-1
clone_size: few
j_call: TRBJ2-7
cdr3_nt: TGCGCCAGCAGCCAAGATCCGGGACTTCGGAGTATGGGGCAGTACTTC
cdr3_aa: CASSQDPGLRSMGQYF

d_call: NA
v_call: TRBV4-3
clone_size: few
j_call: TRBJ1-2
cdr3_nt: TGCGCCAGCAGGCAGTCGGGGGAAGGTTCCTATGGCTACACCTTC
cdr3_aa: CASRQSGEGSYGYTF

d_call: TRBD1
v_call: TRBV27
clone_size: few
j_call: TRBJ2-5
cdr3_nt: TGTGCCAGCAGCGGCGGACAGGGGAGAGAGCAGTACTTC
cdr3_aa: CASSGGQGREQYF

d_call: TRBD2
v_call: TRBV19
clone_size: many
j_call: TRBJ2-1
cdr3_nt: TGTGCCAGTACCCTTCGACTAGCTTCCTCTACCGACAATGAGCAGTTCTTC
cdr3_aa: CASTLRLASSTDNEQFF

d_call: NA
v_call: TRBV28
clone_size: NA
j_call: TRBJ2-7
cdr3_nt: TGTGCCAGCAGTTATAACCAGGGTTCCCTCTACGAGCAGTACTTC
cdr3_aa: CASSYNQGSLYEQYF